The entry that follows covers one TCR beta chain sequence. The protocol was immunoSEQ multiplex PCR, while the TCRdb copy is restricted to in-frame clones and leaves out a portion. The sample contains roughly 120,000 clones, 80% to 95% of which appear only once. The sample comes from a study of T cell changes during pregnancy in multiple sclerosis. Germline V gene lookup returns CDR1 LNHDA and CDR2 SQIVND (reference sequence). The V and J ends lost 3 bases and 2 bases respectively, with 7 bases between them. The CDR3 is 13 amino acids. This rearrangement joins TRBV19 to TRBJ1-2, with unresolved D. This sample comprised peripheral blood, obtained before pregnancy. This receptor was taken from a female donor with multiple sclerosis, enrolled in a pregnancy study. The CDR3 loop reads CASSMNRNYGYTF. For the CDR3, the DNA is TGTGCCAGTAGTATGAACAGAAACTATGGCTACACCTTC.